One and the same sample provided the 6 T cell receptor beta chains below, sequenced in a study of patients and donors after allogeneic stem cell transplantation. Each CDR3 protein is one row after TCRdb ran MiXCR on the RT-PCR reads. The data contain under 200,000 distinct CDR3 sequences, 30% of them singletons. Sequenced input: blood, either unsorted or a sorted T cell fraction (not recorded which). The receptor source for this set is a human donor who was either an allogeneic HSCT recipient or a stem cell or donor lymphocyte infusion donor (not recorded which). It is not recorded whose cells these are; they may come from a transplant donor.

The gene calls are TRBV6-2 or TRBV6-3 and TRBJ2-7, with a possible D match to TRBD1 (6 bases). The CDR3 extends over 11 amino acids. Germline CDR1 and CDR2: MNHEY and SVGEGT. Between the trimmed V and J ends, which lost 7 bases and 9 bases, there was a span of 13 bases. CDR3 bases: TGTGCCAGCACACAGGGAAGAGGGCAGTACTTC. This encodes CASTQGRGQYF.

This clonotype was counted at least ten times. This chain connects TRBV6-2 or TRBV6-3 to TRBJ1-2, with D possibly TRBD1 on 5 matching bases. V was shortened by 10 bases and J by 3 bases, with 15 bases between the two germline ends. This CDR3 region has 13 residues. The germline V gene has CDR1 MNHEY and CDR2 SVGEGT. The CDR3 region is CATEDIDYYGYTF. The CDR3, as DNA: TGTGCCACAGAGGACATCGACTACTATGGCTACACCTTC.

V is TRBV19 and J is TRBJ2-1; D is uncertain. This CDR3 comprises 13 residues. V was trimmed by 11 bases and J by 0 bases, leaving 11 bases between them. Looked up from germline, CDR1 is LNHDA and CDR2 is SQIVND (reference sequence). The chain's CDR3 is CAPTPYSYNEQFF. The CDR3 region has the DNA TGTGCCCCGACTCCTTACTCCTACAATGAGCAGTTCTTC.

The CDR3 DNA reads as TGTGCCAGCAGTTTCCGGGGTCCTAGGGGGAATTCACCCCTCCACTTT. Encoded protein: CASSFRGPRGNSPLHF. The chain links TRBV6-5 to TRBJ1-6; tentatively, D is TRBD1 (6 bases). The V end was cut by 4 bases, the J end by 7 bases, with 17 bases between. The CDR3 contains 16 residues. Looked up from germline, CDR1 is MNHEY and CDR2 is SVGAGI.

This chain joins TRBV3-1 and TRBJ2-4; no clear D gene. Germline values: CDR1 LGHDT, CDR2 YNNKEL (reference sequence). V lost 6 bases and J 7 bases, leaving 10 bases between the germline ends. The CDR3 length is 12 residues. CDR3 in amino acids: CASSHNINIQYF. In DNA form, the CDR3 reads TGTGCCAGCAGTCACAATATCAACATTCAGTACTTC.

This clonotype has only a few counts. The V gene is TRBV20-1, the J gene TRBJ2-7; TRBD1 matches 7 bases. Germline CDR1 is DFQATT and CDR2 is SNEGSKA (reference sequence). The CDR3 runs 13 residues. Trimming cost V 5 bases and J 6 bases; bases outside gene matches: 10. The CDR3: CSAFRTGNTEQYF. Here the CDR3 DNA reads TGCAGTGCTTTCCGGACAGGAAATACCGAGCAGTACTTC.